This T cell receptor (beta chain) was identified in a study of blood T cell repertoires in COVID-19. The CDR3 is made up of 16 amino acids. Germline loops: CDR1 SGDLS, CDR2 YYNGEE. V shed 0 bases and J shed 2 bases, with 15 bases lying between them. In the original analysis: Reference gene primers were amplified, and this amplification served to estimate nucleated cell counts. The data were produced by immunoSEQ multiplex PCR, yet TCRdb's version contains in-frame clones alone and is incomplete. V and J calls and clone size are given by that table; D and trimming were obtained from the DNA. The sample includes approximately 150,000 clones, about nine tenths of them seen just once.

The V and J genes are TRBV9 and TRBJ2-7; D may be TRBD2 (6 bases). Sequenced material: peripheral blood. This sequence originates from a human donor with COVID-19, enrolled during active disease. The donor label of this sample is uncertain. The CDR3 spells CASSVDLGGDAYEQYF. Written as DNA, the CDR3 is TGTGCCAGCAGCGTAGACCTAGGCGGGGACGCCTACGAGCAGTACTTC.